A selection of T cell receptor beta chains follows, all from one sample in a study of cytotoxic CD8 clonotypes in ibrutinib-treated CLL. Data came from immunoSEQ multiplex PCR; TCRdb stores just in-frame clones and leaves some out. The sample comprises roughly 70,000 clones, more than 70% of which are singletons, and roughly 7.7% rests with the top ten. Specimen: PBMCs, collected at disease progression, from a patient treated with ibrutinib. Source of these receptors: a human donor with chronic lymphocytic leukemia. Each CDR3 is given with its conserved first and last residue. D genes are given only for firm matches. The size of a clone is reported for some rows only, either as once, few or many, or as a class for expanded clones.

TRBD1 | TRBJ2-7 | TRBV28 | - | CASSSFTGTDGRGAYEQYF | TGTGCCAGCAGTAGCTTTACCGGGACAGACGGCCGAGGCGCCTACGAGCAGTACTTC
- | TRBJ1-2 | TRBV6-5 | few | CASSYGQGKDYGYTF | TGTGCCAGCAGTTACGGGCAGGGGAAAGACTATGGCTACACCTTC
- | TRBJ2-5 | TRBV11-3 | once | CASSLGGWGTKGEETQYF | TGTGCCAGCAGCTTAGGAGGTTGGGGGACAAAAGGGGAGGAGACCCAGTACTTC
TRBD2 | TRBJ2-7 | TRBV6-4 | - | CASSYLAGATYEQYF | TGTGCCAGCAGTTATCTAGCGGGAGCGACCTACGAGCAGTACTTC
- | TRBJ2-1 | TRBV7-2 | few | CASSRKARGEQFF | TGTGCCAGCAGCCGTAAGGCGAGAGGGGAGCAGTTCTTC
- | TRBJ2-3 | TRBV9 | - | CASSGHGSRFTDTQYF | TGTGCCAGCAGCGGCCACGGGAGTCGGTTCACAGATACGCAGTATTTT
- | TRBJ1-4 | TRBV27 | few | CASSPTGRFNEKLFF | TGTGCCAGCAGTCCAACCGGGAGATTTAATGAAAAACTGTTTTTT
- | TRBJ1-1 | TRBV5-6 | - | CASSSSGRGFEAFF | TGTGCCAGCAGCTCCTCAGGAAGGGGGTTTGAAGCTTTCTTT
TRBD1 | TRBJ1-1 | TRBV2 | - | CASRRDRVDTEAFF | TGTGCCAGCAGGAGGGACAGGGTGGACACTGAAGCTTTCTTT
- | TRBJ2-5 | TRBV5-1 | - | CASTKGGAETQYF | TGCGCCAGCACGAAAGGAGGGGCCGAGACCCAGTACTTC
TRBD1 | TRBJ2-7 | TRBV18 | - | CASSKTGVYEQYF | TGTGCCAGCTCAAAAACAGGGGTGTACGAGCAGTACTTC
- | TRBJ2-7 | TRBV5-6 | - | CASSLTGYEQYF | TGTGCCAGCAGCTTGACCGGATACGAGCAGTACTTC
TRBD1 | TRBJ1-1 | TRBV14 | - | CASSQGTGGIAFF | TGTGCCAGCAGCCAAGGGACAGGGGGGATAGCTTTCTTT
TRBD1 | TRBJ1-2 | TRBV10-1 | few | CASSETTGGDSGYTF | TGCGCCAGCAGTGAAACAACAGGGGGCGATTCTGGCTACACCTTC
TRBD1 | TRBJ2-2 | TRBV25-1 | once | CASSAPGQGYTGELFF | TGTGCCAGCAGTGCGCCGGGACAGGGGTACACCGGGGAGCTGTTTTTT
TRBD1 | TRBJ1-1 | TRBV2 | - | CASRGQGTGSEAFF | TGTGCCAGCAGGGGACAGGGAACTGGTTCTGAAGCTTTCTTT
- | TRBJ2-7 | TRBV6-1 | - | CASSLVRNEQYF | TGTGCCAGCAGCCTGGTCCGGAACGAGCAGTACTTC
TRBD1 | TRBJ2-7 | TRBV7-2 | - | CASIKDRGWTYEQYF | TGTGCCAGCATCAAGGACAGGGGTTGGACCTACGAGCAGTACTTC
- | TRBJ1-4 | TRBV30 | - | CAWNLQTNEKLFF | TGTGCCTGGAACCTCCAAACTAATGAAAAACTGTTTTTT
TRBD1 | TRBJ2-7 | TRBV2 | - | CASSDRQGAYEQYF | TGTGCCAGCAGTGATAGGCAGGGGGCCTACGAGCAGTACTTC
TRBD1 | TRBJ2-5 | TRBV5-1 | - | CASSKGQGVNQETQYF | TGCGCCAGCAGCAAAGGACAGGGGGTGAATCAAGAGACCCAGTACTTC
- | TRBJ1-1 | TRBV19 | - | CASSRDMNTEAFF | TGTGCCAGTAGTAGAGACATGAACACTGAAGCTTTCTTT
- | TRBJ2-1 | TRBV5-5 | - | CASSLSRNEQFF | TGTGCCAGCAGCTTGAGCAGGAATGAGCAGTTCTTC
- | TRBJ1-2 | TRBV7-9 | - | CASSLGQWSGYTF | TGTGCCAGCAGCCTAGGACAGTGGTCGGGCTACACCTTC
- | TRBJ2-1 | TRBV19 | - | CASQRGAQYNEQFF | TGTGCCTCTCAAAGGGGGGCCCAATACAATGAGCAGTTCTTC
TRBD1 | TRBJ2-3 | TRBV10-3 | - | CAIQQRMGQTDTQYF | TGTGCCATCCAACAGAGGATGGGACAGACAGATACGCAGTATTTT
TRBD1 | TRBJ2-3 | TRBV29-1 | - | CSVVRQGGSTDTQYF | TGCAGCGTTGTCAGACAGGGGGGGAGCACAGATACGCAGTATTTT
- | TRBJ1-6 | TRBV28 | - | CASSLALEGRNSPLHF | TGTGCCAGCAGTTTAGCCCTCGAAGGGCGTAATTCACCCCTCCACTTT
TRBD2 | TRBJ2-3 | TRBV5-4 | - | CASRTRGGRADTQYF | TGTGCCAGCAGAACCCGGGGGGGCAGGGCAGATACGCAGTATTTT
- | TRBJ1-5 | TRBV27 | - | CASSYRDSSQPQHF | TGTGCCAGCAGTTACCGGGACTCCAGTCAGCCCCAGCATTTT
TRBD1 | TRBJ1-1 | TRBV25-1 | - | CASSPQRGQGVMNTEAFF | TGTGCCAGCAGCCCCCAGCGGGGACAGGGGGTTATGAACACTGAAGCTTTCTTT
- | TRBJ1-3 | TRBV13 | - | CASSPRSADPSSGNTIYF | TGTGCCAGCAGCCCACGGTCGGCCGATCCTAGCTCTGGAAACACCATATATTTT
- | TRBJ2-5 | TRBV7-9 | - | CASSLGGTETQYF | TGTGCCAGCAGCTTAGGGGGCACAGAGACCCAGTACTTC
- | TRBJ2-2 | TRBV19 | - | CASSLNGPGRAAGELFF | TGTGCCAGTAGTTTAAACGGGCCCGGGCGGGCCGCCGGGGAGCTGTTTTTT
- | TRBJ1-4 | TRBV5-1 | few | CASSWEPTNEKLFF | TGCGCCAGCAGCTGGGAGCCAACTAATGAAAAACTGTTTTTT
- | TRBJ1-2 | TRBV6-4 | - | CASSDSTGPYGYTF | TGTGCCAGCAGTGACTCGACAGGACCCTATGGCTACACCTTC
- | TRBJ1-2 | TRBV1 | - | CTSSQDVRTVYGYTF | TGCACCAGCAGCCAAGATGTCCGGACAGTCTATGGCTACACCTTC
TRBD1 | TRBJ2-2 | TRBV11-2 | - | CASSSRQGRNTGELFF | TGTGCCAGCAGCTCCAGACAGGGGAGAAACACCGGGGAGCTGTTTTTT
- | TRBJ2-1 | TRBV5-1 | - | CASSRVNQADEQFF | TGCGCCAGCAGCAGGGTCAATCAGGCCGATGAGCAGTTCTTC
TRBD1 | TRBJ2-5 | TRBV14 | - | CASSQDGTGGRETQYF | TGTGCCAGCAGCCAAGATGGGACAGGGGGCCGCGAGACCCAGTACTTC